This T cell receptor (beta chain) appears in the sequencing data of a study of T-cell reconstitution after alpha-beta-depleted transplantation in children. This clonotype was seen repeatedly, ten times or more. V was clipped by 1 base and J by 6 bases; unmatched bases: 3. This CDR3 is built from 15 residues. Looked up from germline, CDR1 is SGHVS and CDR2 is FNYEAQ. During its preparation, the TCRbeta library received unique molecular identifiers. TCRdb re-called the PCR reads through MiXCR, storing one row per CDR3 protein. Among about 360,000 distinct CDR3 sequences listed, approximately 12% were seen once.

V usage is TRBV7-6 and J usage is TRBJ1-6; 7 nucleotides match TRBD1. The source of this sequence is a human donor who donated a stem cell graft to a child with Fanconi anemia. Here the sequenced sample was PBMCs, taken from the stem cell graft. DNA for the CDR3: TGTGCCAGCAGCTTAGATAGGGGGCTTAATTCACCCCTCCACTTT. Protein product: CASSLDRGLNSPLHF.